This T cell receptor (beta chain) came from a study of blood T cell repertoires in COVID-19. At the level of the study: Acute and convalescent COVID-19 specimens originated in the United States, Italy and Spain. Nucleic acid was either cDNA or gDNA, and it came from T cells, B-cell-depleted T cells, or PBMCs.

The CDR3 is made up of 15 amino acids. With 4 bases clipped from V and 4 bases from J, the junction kept 8 bases outside the gene matches. Germline V gene sequence: CDR1 SGHVS, CDR2 FNYEAQ. Profiling relied on immunoSEQ multiplex PCR, and the TCRdb table lists in-frame clones only, not all of them. The table has about 15,000 clones, 80% to 90% seen once. What was sequenced was peripheral blood. The V call is TRBV7-6, the J call TRBJ2-5; the match to TRBD1 covers 8 bases. The receptor was isolated from a human donor in a cohort sampled during active COVID-19. CDR3 residues: CASSSTGTGPETQYF. The CDR3 region has the DNA TGTGCCAGCAGCTCCACCGGGACAGGCCCAGAGACCCAGTACTTC.